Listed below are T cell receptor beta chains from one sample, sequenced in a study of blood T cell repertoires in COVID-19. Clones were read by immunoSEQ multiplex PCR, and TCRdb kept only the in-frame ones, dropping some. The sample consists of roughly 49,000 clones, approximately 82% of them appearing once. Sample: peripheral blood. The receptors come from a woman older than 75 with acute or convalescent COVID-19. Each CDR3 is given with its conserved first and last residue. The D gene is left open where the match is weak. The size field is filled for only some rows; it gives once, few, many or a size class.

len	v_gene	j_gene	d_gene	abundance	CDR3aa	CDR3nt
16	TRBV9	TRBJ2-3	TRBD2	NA	CASSVAASGVVDTQYF	TGTGCCAGCAGCGTAGCGGCTAGCGGGGTGGTAGATACGCAGTATTTT
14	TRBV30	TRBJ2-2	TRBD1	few	CAYHRGVSTGELFF	TGTGCCTACCACAGGGGGGTGAGCACCGGGGAGCTGTTTTTT
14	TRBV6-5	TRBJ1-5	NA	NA	CAVGVGAGGQPQHF	TGTGCGGTCGGGGTGGGAGCGGGGGGTCAGCCCCAGCATTTT
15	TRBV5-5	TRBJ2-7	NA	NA	CASSSTYQGSYEQYF	TGTGCCAGCAGCTCAACGTATCAGGGCTCCTACGAGCAGTACTTC
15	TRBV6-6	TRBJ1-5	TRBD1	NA	CASSPRQGSNQPQHF	TGTGCCAGCAGTCCTAGACAGGGGAGCAATCAGCCCCAGCATTTT
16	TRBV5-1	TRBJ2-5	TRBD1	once	CASSLALGQGGGAQYF	TGCGCCAGCAGCTTGGCCCTTGGACAGGGAGGAGGGGCCCAGTACTTC
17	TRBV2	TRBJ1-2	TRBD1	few	CASRMTGKAPLNYGYTF	TGTGCCAGCAGGATGACAGGGAAGGCTCCCCTTAACTATGGCTACACCTTC
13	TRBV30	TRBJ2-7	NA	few	CAWTGQSGDEQYF	TGTGCCTGGACAGGACAGTCCGGGGACGAGCAGTACTTC
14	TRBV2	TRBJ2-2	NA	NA	CASRRQPNTGELFF	TGTGCCAGCAGGAGACAGCCTAACACCGGGGAGCTGTTTTTT
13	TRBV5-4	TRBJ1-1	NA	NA	CASSATGTGRRFF	TGTGCCAGCAGCGCAACAGGGACCGGGAGGAGATTCTTT
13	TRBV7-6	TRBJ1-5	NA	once	CASSLGAVQPQHF	TGTGCCAGCAGTTTAGGGGCAGTTCAGCCCCAGCATTTT
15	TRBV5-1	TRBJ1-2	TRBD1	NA	CASTPSRDSSYGYTF	TGCGCCAGCACTCCCTCCCGGGACAGCTCCTATGGCTACACCTTC
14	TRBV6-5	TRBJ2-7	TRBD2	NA	CASIPREGRSEQYF	TGTGCCAGCATCCCAAGGGAGGGGCGTTCCGAGCAGTACTTC
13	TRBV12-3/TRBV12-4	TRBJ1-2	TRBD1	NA	CASSSDRAYGYTF	TGTGCCAGCAGTTCGGACAGGGCGTATGGCTACACCTTC
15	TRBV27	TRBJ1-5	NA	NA	CASSRENYSNQPQHF	TGTGCCAGCAGTCGAGAAAACTATAGCAATCAGCCCCAGCATTTT
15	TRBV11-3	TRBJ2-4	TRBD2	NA	CASSPGGASGNIQYF	TGTGCCAGCAGCCCCGGGGGGGCTTCAGGAAACATTCAGTACTTC
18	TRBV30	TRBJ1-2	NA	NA	CAWSVWGVNPSTNYGYTF	TGTGCCTGGAGTGTATGGGGCGTAAACCCGTCGACTAACTATGGCTACACCTTC
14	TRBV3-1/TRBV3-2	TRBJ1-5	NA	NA	CASSQEPGDQPQHF	TGTGCCAGCAGCCAAGAACCGGGGGATCAGCCCCAGCATTTT
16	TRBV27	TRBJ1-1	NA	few	CASSSLRGGSNTEAFF	TGTGCCAGCAGTTCCCTGAGGGGGGGATCGAACACTGAAGCTTTCTTT
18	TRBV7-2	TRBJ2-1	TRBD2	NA	CASSLGTSGALTHNEQFF	TGTGCCAGCAGCCTTGGGACTAGCGGGGCCCTCACCCACAATGAGCAGTTCTTC
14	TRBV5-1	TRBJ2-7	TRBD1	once	CASSSGQGSYEQYF	TGCGCCAGCAGCTCAGGACAGGGTTCGTACGAGCAGTACTTC
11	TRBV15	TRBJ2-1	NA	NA	CATSRGIEQFF	TGTGCCACCAGCAGAGGTATTGAGCAGTTCTTC
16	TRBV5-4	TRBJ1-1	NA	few	CASSLGAGFGDTEAFF	TGTGCCAGCAGCTTGGGGGCGGGGTTCGGGGACACTGAAGCTTTCTTT
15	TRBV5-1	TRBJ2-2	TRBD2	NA	CASSFSGGNTGELFF	TGCGCCAGCAGCTTTAGCGGGGGCAACACCGGGGAGCTGTTTTTT
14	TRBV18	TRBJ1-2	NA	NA	CASSPPTRVAGYTF	TGTGCCAGCTCACCACCTACTCGGGTAGCTGGCTACACCTTC
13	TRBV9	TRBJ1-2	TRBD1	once	CASSSGQNYGYTF	TGTGCCAGCAGCTCGGGACAGAACTATGGCTACACCTTC
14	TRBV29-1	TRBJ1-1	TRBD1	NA	CSAEHRGMNTEAFF	TGCAGCGCTGAACACAGGGGGATGAACACTGAAGCTTTCTTT
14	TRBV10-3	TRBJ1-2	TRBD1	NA	CAIVRDSNNYGYTF	TGTGCCATCGTACGGGACAGTAATAACTATGGCTACACCTTC
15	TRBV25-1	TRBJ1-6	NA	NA	CASSEYGNAQTTLHF	TGTGCCAGCAGTGAATACGGGAACGCCCAAACCACCCTCCACTTT
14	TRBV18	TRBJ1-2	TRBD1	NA	CASSRQGGNYGYTF	TGTGCCAGCTCGCGCCAGGGGGGTAACTATGGCTACACCTTC
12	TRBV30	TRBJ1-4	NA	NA	CAWSAGEFRLFF	TGTGCCTGGAGTGCGGGGGAATTTCGACTGTTTTTT
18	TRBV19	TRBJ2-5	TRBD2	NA	CASSPGLAGGPVGETQYF	TGTGCCAGTAGCCCCGGACTAGCGGGGGGGCCGGTGGGAGAGACCCAGTACTTC
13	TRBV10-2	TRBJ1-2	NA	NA	CASSEFPSYGYTF	TGCGCCAGCAGTGAGTTTCCTTCCTATGGCTACACCTTC
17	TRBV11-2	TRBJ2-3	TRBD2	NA	CASSLRFSGGITDTQYF	TGTGCCAGCAGCTTAAGGTTCAGCGGGGGAATCACAGATACGCAGTATTTT
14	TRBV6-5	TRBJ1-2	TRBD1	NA	CASSYRGRQNGYTF	TGTGCCAGCAGCTACAGGGGGCGCCAAAATGGCTACACCTTC
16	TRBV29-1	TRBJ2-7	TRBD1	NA	CSVDIPGQGTTYEQYF	TGCAGCGTTGATATCCCGGGACAGGGGACTACCTACGAGCAGTACTTC
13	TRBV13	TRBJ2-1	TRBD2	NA	CASSSGLGNEQFF	TGTGCCAGCAGCTCGGGACTAGGCAATGAGCAGTTCTTC
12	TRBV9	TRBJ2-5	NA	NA	CASSVTEETQYF	TGTGCCAGCAGCGTAACAGAAGAGACCCAGTACTTC
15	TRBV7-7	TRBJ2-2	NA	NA	CATLPRVDGTGELFF	TGTGCTACCCTTCCCAGGGTCGACGGCACCGGGGAGCTGTTTTTT
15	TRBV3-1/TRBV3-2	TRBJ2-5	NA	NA	CASSPTEGAQETQYF	TGTGCCAGCAGCCCGACGGAGGGGGCTCAAGAGACCCAGTACTTC
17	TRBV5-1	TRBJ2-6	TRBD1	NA	CASSLGGTGAGANVLTF	TGCGCCAGCAGCTTGGGCGGGACAGGGGCCGGGGCCAACGTCCTGACTTTC
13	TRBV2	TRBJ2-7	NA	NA	CASIVGRDAEQYF	TGTGCCAGCATTGTGGGGCGCGATGCCGAGCAGTACTTC